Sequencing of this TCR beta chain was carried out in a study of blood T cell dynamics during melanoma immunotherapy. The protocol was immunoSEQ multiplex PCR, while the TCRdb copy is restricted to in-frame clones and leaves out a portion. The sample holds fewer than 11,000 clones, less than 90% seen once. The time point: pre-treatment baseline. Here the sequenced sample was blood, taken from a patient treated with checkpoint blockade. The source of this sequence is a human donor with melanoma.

The DNA for the CDR3 is TGTGCCAGTAGTATTACTAGCGATTGGCCCACCGGGGAGCTGTTTTTT. Translating gives CASSITSDWPTGELFF. The chain is built from TRBV19 and TRBJ2-2; TRBD2 matches 7 bases. There are 16 residues in the CDR3. Looked up from germline, CDR1 is LNHDA and CDR2 is SQIVND (reference sequence). Trimming at V came to 3 bases and at J to 4 bases, leaving 8 bases not matched to a gene. The full variable domain, its missing parts supplied by reference TRBV19 and TRBJ2-2, is DGGITQSPKYLFRKEGQNVTLSCEQNLNHDAMYWYRQDPGQGLRLIYYSQIVNDFQKGDIAEGYSVSREKKESFPLTVTSAQKNPTAFYLCASSITSDWPTGELFFGEGSRLTVL.